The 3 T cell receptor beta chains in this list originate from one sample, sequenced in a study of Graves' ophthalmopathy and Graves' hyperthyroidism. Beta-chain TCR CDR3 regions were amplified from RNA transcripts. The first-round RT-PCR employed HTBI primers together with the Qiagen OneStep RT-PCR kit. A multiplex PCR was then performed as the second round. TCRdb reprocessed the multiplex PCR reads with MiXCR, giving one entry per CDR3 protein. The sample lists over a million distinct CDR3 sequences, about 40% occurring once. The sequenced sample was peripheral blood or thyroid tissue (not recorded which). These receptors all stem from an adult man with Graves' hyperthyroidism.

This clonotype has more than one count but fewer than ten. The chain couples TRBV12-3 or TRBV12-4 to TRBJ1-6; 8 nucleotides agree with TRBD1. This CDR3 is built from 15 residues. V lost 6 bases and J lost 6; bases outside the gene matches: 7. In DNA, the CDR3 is TGTGCCAGCAGCCTAAGACAGGGGCCTAATTCACCCCTCCACTTT. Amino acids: CASSLRQGPNSPLHF.

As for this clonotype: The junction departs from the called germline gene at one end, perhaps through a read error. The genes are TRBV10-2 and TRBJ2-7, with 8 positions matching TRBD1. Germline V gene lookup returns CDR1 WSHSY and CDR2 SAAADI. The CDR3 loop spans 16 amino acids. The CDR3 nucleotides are TGTGCCAGCAGCCAGAGGACAGGGTCCTCATCCTACGAGCAGTACTTC. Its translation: CASSQRTGSSSYEQYF.

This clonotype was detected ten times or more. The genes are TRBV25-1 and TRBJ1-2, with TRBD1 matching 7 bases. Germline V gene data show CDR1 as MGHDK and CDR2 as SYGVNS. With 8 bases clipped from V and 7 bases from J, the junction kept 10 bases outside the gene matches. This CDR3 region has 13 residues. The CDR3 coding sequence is TGTGCCAGCTTCGACAGGGTCCTAGGTGGCTACACCTTC. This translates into CASFDRVLGGYTF.